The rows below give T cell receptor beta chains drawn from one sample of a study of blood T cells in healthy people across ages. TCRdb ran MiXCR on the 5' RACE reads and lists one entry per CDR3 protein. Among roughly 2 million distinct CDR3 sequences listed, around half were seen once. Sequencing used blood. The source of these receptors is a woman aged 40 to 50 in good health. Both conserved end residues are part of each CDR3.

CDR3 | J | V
CSVGQGYAEAFF | TRBJ1-1 | TRBV29-1
CTSSLEVGGAGTDTQYF | TRBJ2-3 | TRBV4-3
CASSQGQGECEQYF | TRBJ2-7 | TRBV14
CASSQAGLARNTDTQYF | TRBJ2-3 | TRBV4-3
CASSPRGVAEAFF | TRBJ1-1 | TRBV9
CASRAGGYDEQYF | TRBJ2-7 | TRBV7-9
CASRDAGEGGYTF | TRBJ1-2 | TRBV6-1
CSVERGGTEAFF | TRBJ1-1 | TRBV29-1
CSVEETTGDYGYTF | TRBJ1-2 | TRBV29-1
CASSYSRLGTGQRSEAFF | TRBJ1-1 | TRBV6-5
CASPPPGIYNEQFF | TRBJ2-1 | TRBV18
CASSEPGTATDTQYF | TRBJ2-3 | TRBV7-3
CSVTGTGGDGYTF | TRBJ1-2 | TRBV29-1
CASAIVRDREGYTF | TRBJ1-2 | TRBV5-1
CASSLASTGLYF | TRBJ2-5 | TRBV7-2
CASSQESDKFYNEQFF | TRBJ2-1 | TRBV14
CASSPRNSIYGYTF | TRBJ1-2 | TRBV6-6
CASSDTLLAGNVETQYF | TRBJ2-5 | TRBV21-1
CASGSGGHQPQHF | TRBJ1-5 | TRBV27
CASSQRTDLLETQYF | . | TRBV3-1
CASSAQAVTDTQYF | TRBJ2-3 | TRBV11-3
CASSLASGVSLSYGYTF | TRBJ1-2 | TRBV7-9
CASFSRDYPDTQYF | TRBJ2-3 | TRBV6-6
CRTQGDVYEQYF | . | TRBV20-1
CASSGGGLYNEQFF | TRBJ2-1 | TRBV2
CATSDLTSGAYNEQFF | TRBJ2-1 | TRBV24-1
CASSPDDNSPLHF | TRBJ1-6 | TRBV4-1
CASSPGQDAETQYF | TRBJ2-5 | TRBV5-4
CASSSAIYNEQFF | TRBJ2-1 | TRBV27
CASSQDYHEQYF | TRBJ2-7 | TRBV4-3
CAISEAAQETQYF | TRBJ2-5 | TRBV10-3
CASILTGTEAFF | TRBJ1-1 | TRBV12-3/TRBV12-4
CASSLAGTGSSGANVLTF | TRBJ2-6 | TRBV7-8
CASRRTGEGNGYTF | TRBJ1-2 | TRBV7-9
CASSQTRTGANTEAFF | TRBJ1-1 | TRBV5-1
CASRDGYYGYTF | TRBJ1-2 | TRBV6-4
CAISEDTGNYGYTF | TRBJ1-2 | TRBV10-3
CSARDPGHHRLDTQYF | TRBJ2-3 | TRBV20-1
CSVEGDMRNEQFF | TRBJ2-1 | TRBV29-1
CASSLVLKGVEQFF | TRBJ2-1 | TRBV5-1
CASSYLDRGRQGDTQYF | TRBJ2-3 | TRBV6-2/TRBV6-3
CASSISGGSSVAYEQYF | TRBJ2-7 | TRBV7-2
CASGPIAGGNIQYF | TRBJ2-4 | TRBV4-1
CASSQVDGDPNTGELFF | TRBJ2-2 | TRBV4-3
CAGQRSQGTLYGYTF | TRBJ1-2 | TRBV28
CSARDRDTPSNQPQHF | TRBJ1-5 | TRBV20-1
CASSLEFKQYF | TRBJ2-5 | TRBV7-2
CASSLIGSPQHF | TRBJ1-5 | TRBV12-3/TRBV12-4
CASSQEPTGGTDTQYF | TRBJ2-3 | TRBV28
CASSPRAWTATNEKLFF | TRBJ1-4 | TRBV9